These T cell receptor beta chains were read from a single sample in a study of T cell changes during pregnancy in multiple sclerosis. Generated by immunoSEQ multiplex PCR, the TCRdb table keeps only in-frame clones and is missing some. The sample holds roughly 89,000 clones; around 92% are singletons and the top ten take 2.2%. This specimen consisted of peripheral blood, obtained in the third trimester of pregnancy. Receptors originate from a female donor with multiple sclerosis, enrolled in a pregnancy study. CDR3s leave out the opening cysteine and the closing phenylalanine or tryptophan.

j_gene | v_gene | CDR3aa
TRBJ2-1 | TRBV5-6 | ASSVGLAWYNEQF
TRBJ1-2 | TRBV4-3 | ASSQGRVGYGYT
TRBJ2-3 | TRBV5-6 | ASSLGVVASTDTQY
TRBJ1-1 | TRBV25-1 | ASSPTGVTEAF
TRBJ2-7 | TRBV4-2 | ASSQDIGTSGSYEQY
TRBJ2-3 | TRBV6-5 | ASSYLGTSTDTQY
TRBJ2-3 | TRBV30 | AWTVGVADLTDTQY
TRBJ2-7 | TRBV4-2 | ASSLRLAGGLQSSYEQY
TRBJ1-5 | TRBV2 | AAHDGGADNQPQH
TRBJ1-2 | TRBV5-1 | ASSPSPGLKNYGYT
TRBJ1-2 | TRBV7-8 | ASSLRQGRLGYGYT
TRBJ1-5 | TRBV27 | ASSPDWFSNQPQH
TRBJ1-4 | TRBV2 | ASSEGTTTNEKLF
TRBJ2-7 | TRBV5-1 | ASAVGRSASYEQY
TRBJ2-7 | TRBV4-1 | ASSPGDSSYEQY
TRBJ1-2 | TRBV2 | ASSEAMGLRGYT
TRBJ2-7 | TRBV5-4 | ASSSSVAGTYEQY
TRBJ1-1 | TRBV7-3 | ASSLEGQANTEAF
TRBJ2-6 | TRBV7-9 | ASSQGAGANVLT
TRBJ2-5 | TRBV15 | ATSKSPGQETQY
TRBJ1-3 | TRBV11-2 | ASSLELPGGLGNTIY
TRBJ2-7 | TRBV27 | ASTGGGGEQY
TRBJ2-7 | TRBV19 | ASSPLGYEQY
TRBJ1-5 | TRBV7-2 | ASSKTSGTGTLNQPQH
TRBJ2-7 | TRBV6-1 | ASSERTRTHEQY
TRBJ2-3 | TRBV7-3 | ASSLSLGTSGHEKGATDTQY
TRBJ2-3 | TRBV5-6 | ASSLRPQGDTQY
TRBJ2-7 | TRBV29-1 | SAADSSYEQY
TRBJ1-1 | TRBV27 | ASSFSRNTEAF
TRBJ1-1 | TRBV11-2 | ASSLVGGTSTEAF
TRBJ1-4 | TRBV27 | ASSLAATNEKLF
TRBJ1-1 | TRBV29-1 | SVEAQGRNTEAF
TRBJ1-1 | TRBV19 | ASSISAGVTEAF
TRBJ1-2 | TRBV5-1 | ASSLSMTDPHGYT
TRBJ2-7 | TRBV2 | ASGQGATSYEQY
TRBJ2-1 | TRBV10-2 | ASRGLAGGQRGNEQF
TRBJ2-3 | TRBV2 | ASRTGGLGHTDTQY
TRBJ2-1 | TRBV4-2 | ASSQSWTRNEQF
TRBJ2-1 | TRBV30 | AWSTGVDNEQF
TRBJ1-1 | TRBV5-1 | ASSLGTGTEAF
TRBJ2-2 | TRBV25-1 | ASRHYTGELF
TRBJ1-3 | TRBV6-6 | ASTTKSAGAGNTIY
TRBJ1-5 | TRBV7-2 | ASSPSGGNQPQH
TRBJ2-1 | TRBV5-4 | ASSTGDNEQF
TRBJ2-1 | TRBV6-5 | ASSYGGSSYNEQF
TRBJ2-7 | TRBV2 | ASSVRQGGDEQY
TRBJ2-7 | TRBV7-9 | ASTLIGGPMVSEQY
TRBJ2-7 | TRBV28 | ASSPSDRKAYEQY
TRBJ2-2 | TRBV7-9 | ASSLIAGGRTLNTGELF
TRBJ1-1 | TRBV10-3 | AIHDRLNTEAF
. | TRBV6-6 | ASSYSILAGDYEQY